What follows is one TCR beta chain and its context. The antigen remains undetermined. The data are from a study of shared clonotypes between healthy human individuals. General study results and limits: At large depth, rarefaction still showed sorted-subset sequencing to be incomplete.

Trimming stripped 1 base from V and 3 bases from J, with 7 bases between. The CDR3 contains 13 residues. Germline values: CDR1 SGHAT, CDR2 FQNNGV. Samples underwent the assay at deep level. Assay: immunoSEQ multiplex PCR; the TCRdb copy retains only in-frame clones and omits some. Altogether roughly 760,000 clones are present, roughly 70% being singletons, with the ten largest covering around 1.6%. This sequence joins TRBV11-2 and TRBJ2-7; D gene ambiguous. The TCR sequence derives from a woman in her twenties or thirties in good health. The sample consisted of memory CD4+ T cells sorted from blood. The subset is: CD45RA-negative fraction. This CDR3 is CASSLVADYEQYF. As DNA, the CDR3 is TGTGCCAGCAGCTTAGTTGCAGACTACGAGCAGTACTTC.